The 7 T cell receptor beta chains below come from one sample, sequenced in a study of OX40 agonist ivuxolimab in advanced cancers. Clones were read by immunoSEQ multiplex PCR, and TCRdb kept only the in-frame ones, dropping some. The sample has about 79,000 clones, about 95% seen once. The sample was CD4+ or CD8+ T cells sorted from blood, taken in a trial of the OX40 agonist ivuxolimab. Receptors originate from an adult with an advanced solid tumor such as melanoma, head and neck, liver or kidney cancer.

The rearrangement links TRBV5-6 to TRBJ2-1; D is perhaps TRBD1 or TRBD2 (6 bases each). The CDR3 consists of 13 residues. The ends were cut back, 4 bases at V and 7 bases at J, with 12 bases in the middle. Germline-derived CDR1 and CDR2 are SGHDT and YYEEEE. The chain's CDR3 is CASSDPGANEQFF. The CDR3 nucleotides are TGTGCCAGCAGCGACCCGGGGGCGAATGAGCAGTTCTTC. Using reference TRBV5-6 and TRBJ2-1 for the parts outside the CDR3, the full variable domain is DAGVTQSPTHLIKTRGQQVTLRCSPKSGHDTVSWYQQALGQGPQFIFQYYEEEERQRGNFPDRFSGHQFPNYSSELNVNALLLGDSALYLCASSDPGANEQFFGPGTRLTVL.

CDR3 sequence (DNA): TGTGCCAGTAGTATCTATTTCGATAGCAATCAGCCCCAGCATTTT. It is translated as CASSIYFDSNQPQHF. The V gene is TRBV19, the J gene TRBJ1-5; D unclear. There are 15 residues in the CDR3. Trimming stripped 3 bases from V and 0 bases from J, with 9 bases between. CDR1 and CDR2 from the germline V gene are LNHDA and SQIVND (reference sequence).

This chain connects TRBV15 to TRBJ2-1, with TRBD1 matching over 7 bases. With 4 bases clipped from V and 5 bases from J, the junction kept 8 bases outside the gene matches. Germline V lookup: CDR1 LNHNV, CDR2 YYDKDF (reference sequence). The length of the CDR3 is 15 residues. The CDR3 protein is CATSTWDSGHNEQFF. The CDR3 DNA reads TGTGCCACCAGCACCTGGGACAGTGGACACAATGAGCAGTTCTTC.

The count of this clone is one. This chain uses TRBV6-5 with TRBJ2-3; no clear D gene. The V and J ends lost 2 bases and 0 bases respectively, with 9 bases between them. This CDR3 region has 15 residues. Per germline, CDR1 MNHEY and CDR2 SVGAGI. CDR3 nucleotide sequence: TGTGCCAGCAGTTACAACCACCCCAGCACAGATACGCAGTATTTT. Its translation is CASSYNHPSTDTQYF.

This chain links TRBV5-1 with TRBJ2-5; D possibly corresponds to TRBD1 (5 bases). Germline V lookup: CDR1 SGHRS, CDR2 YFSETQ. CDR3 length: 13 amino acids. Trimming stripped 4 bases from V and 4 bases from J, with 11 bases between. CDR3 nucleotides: TGCGCCAGCAGCAGGGGTGGAGCAGAGACCCAGTACTTC. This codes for CASSRGGAETQYF.

In DNA form, the CDR3 reads TGTGCCAGCAGCTTGTCTGGTGGATACGAGCAGTACTTC. This encodes CASSLSGGYEQYF. The gene calls are TRBV5-8 and TRBJ2-7, with no clear D. Trimming pared 1 base from V and 4 bases from J, leaving 9 bases between. Germline V gives CDR1 SGHTS, CDR2 YDEGEE. The CDR3 length is 13 residues.

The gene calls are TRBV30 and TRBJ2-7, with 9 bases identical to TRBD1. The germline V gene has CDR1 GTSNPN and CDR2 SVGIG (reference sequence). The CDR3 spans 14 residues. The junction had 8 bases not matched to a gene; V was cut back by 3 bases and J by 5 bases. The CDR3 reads CAWSVTGGRDEQYF. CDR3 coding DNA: TGTGCCTGGAGCGTAACAGGGGGCAGGGACGAGCAGTACTTC. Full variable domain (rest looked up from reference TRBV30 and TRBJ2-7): SQTIHQWPATLVQPVGSPLSLECTVEGTSNPNLYWYRQAAGRGLQLLFYSVGIGQISSEVPQNLSASRPQDRQFILSSKKLLLSDSGFYLCAWSVTGGRDEQYFGPGTRLTVT.